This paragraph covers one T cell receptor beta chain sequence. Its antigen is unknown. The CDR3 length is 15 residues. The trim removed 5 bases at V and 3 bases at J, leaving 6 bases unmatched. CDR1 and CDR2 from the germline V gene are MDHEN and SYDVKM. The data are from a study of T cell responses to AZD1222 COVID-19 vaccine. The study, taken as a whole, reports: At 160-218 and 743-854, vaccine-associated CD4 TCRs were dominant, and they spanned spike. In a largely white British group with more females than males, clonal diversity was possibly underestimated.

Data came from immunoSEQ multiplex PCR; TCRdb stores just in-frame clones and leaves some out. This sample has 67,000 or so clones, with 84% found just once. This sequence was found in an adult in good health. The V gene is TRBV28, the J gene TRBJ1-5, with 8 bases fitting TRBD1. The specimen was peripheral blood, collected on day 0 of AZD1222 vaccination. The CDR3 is CASSHRGTYNQPQHF. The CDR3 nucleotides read TGTGCCAGCAGTCACAGGGGGACCTACAATCAGCCCCAGCATTTT. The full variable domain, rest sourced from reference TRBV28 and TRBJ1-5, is DVKVTQSSRYLVKRTGEKVFLECVQDMDHENMFWYRQDPGLGLRLIYFSYDVKMKEKGDIPEGYSVSREKKERFSLILESASTNQTSMYLCASSHRGTYNQPQHFGDGTRLSIL.